Presented here are 11 T cell receptor beta chains from one specimen sequenced in a study of CD8 T cells in Susac syndrome. The RNA input was roughly 0.45 to 1 ug, and it was reverse transcribed with random hexamers. TCRdb ran MiXCR on the immunoSEQ multiplex PCR reads and lists one entry per CDR3 protein. Of about 66,000 distinct CDR3 sequences listed, over 85% are singletons. Source material: CD8+ T cells from PBMCs. The receptors here all came from a human donor with multiple sclerosis.

The V and J genes are TRBV20-1 and TRBJ2-5; TRBD2 agrees at 12 bases. Trimming took 0 bases from V and 6 from J; bases not matched to a gene: 5. The CDR3 covers 15 residues. CDR1 DFQATT and CDR2 SNEGSKA come from the germline V gene (reference sequence). CDR3 in amino acids: CSARDSLAGGQTQYF. CDR3 nucleotide sequence: TGCAGTGCTAGAGATAGCCTAGCGGGGGGGCAGACCCAGTACTTC.

The rearrangement links TRBV20-1 to TRBJ2-7; a possible D gene is TRBD1 (6 bases). Between the trimmed V and J ends, which lost 0 bases and 3 bases, there was a span of 12 bases. The CDR3 runs 14 residues. CDR1 and CDR2 (germline): DFQATT, SNEGSKA (reference sequence). Here the CDR3 reads CSARETRGNYEQYF. CDR3 in DNA: TGCAGTGCTAGAGAAACAAGGGGGAACTACGAGCAGTACTTC.

The chain joins TRBV5-1 to TRBJ2-7; D may be TRBD1 (8 bases). Between the trimmed V and J ends, which lost 2 bases and 2 bases, there was a span of 14 bases. The germline V gene has CDR1 SGHRS and CDR2 YFSETQ. This CDR3 has 15 residues. The CDR3 nucleotides are TGCGCCAGCAGCTTCGGACAGGGAGGGACCTACGAGCAGTACTTC. Amino acid sequence: CASSFGQGGTYEQYF.

This chain joins TRBV7-2 and TRBJ1-1; no clear D gene. CDR1 is SGHTA and CDR2 is FQGNSA in the germline V gene. Trimming took off 2 bases at V and 4 bases at J, with 8 bases between the two ends. The CDR3 extends over 13 amino acids. In nucleotides, the CDR3 is TGTGCCAGCAGCTTATGGTCCCGCACTGAAGCTTTCTTT. The encoded protein is CASSLWSRTEAFF.

J is TRBJ2-1 and V is TRBV30, with D possibly being TRBD1 (6 bases). With 1 base removed from V and 9 bases from J, the gap between germline ends came to 13 bases. Germline V gene lookup returns CDR1 GTSNPN and CDR2 SVGIG (reference sequence). The length of the CDR3 is 13 residues. The chain's CDR3 is CAWSDRVVGEQFF. CDR3 DNA sequence: TGTGCCTGGAGTGACAGGGTCGTAGGTGAGCAGTTCTTC.

The V gene is TRBV11-2, the J gene TRBJ2-5; maybe TRBD1 (5 bases). The CDR3 totals 15 residues. V lost 8 bases to trimming and J lost 5 bases, with 21 bases between them. Germline CDR1 and CDR2: SGHAT and FQNNGV. DNA of the CDR3: TGTGCCAGCCGTATGCCAGGGCCCAGTCTCGAGACCCAGTACTTC. This gives the protein CASRMPGPSLETQYF. Looking up the rest from reference TRBV11-2 and TRBJ2-5 gives the full variable domain: EAGVAQSPRYKIIEKRQSVAFWCNPISGHATLYWYQQILGQGPKLLIQFQNNGVVDDSQLPKDRFSAERLKGVDSTLKIQPAKLEDSAVYLCASRMPGPSLETQYFGPGTRLLVL.

J is TRBJ2-2 and V is TRBV3-1; 11 bases are a match to TRBD2. CDR1 LGHDT and CDR2 YNNKEL come from the germline V gene (reference sequence). The CDR3 length is 16 residues. V lost 3 bases and J lost 0; bases outside the gene matches: 0. CDR3 protein: CASSQTSGANTGELFF. The CDR3 DNA reads TGTGCCAGCAGCCAGACTAGCGGGGCGAACACCGGGGAGCTGTTTTTT. The full variable domain, its missing parts supplied by reference TRBV3-1 and TRBJ2-2, is DTAVSQTPKYLVTQMGNDKSIKCEQNLGHDTMYWYKQDSKKFLKIMFSYNNKELIINETVPNRFSPKSPDKAHLNLHINSLELGDSAVYFCASSQTSGANTGELFFGEGSRLTVL.

The chain combines TRBV27 with TRBJ2-1, with D possibly TRBD2 on 6 matching bases. The V gene's germline CDR1 is MNHEY and CDR2 SMNVEV (reference sequence). There are 15 residues in the CDR3. The V end was cut by 6 bases, the J end by 8 bases, with 20 bases between. This CDR3 is CASSSIAEYGYEQFF. CDR3 nucleotide sequence: TGTGCCAGCAGCTCCATAGCGGAGTATGGATATGAGCAGTTCTTC.

The rearrangement uses TRBV27 and TRBJ2-7; 7 bases are a match to TRBD1. V trimming: 5 bases; J trimming: 5 bases; junction bases outside the gene matches: 6. The CDR3 runs to 13 residues. Germline assignment: CDR1 MNHEY and CDR2 SMNVEV (reference sequence). For the CDR3, the DNA is TGTGCCAGCAGTCCAGGGGGTATGGACGAGCAGTACTTC. This gives the protein CASSPGGMDEQYF.

This clonotype was recorded only once. The chain recombines TRBV29-1 with TRBJ2-7; 9 bases are shared with TRBD1. J was trimmed by 2 bases and V by 7 bases; bases with no gene match: 3. This CDR3 region has 12 residues. CDR1 and CDR2 from the germline V gene are SQVTM and ANQGSEA. CDR3 residues: CSARQGAYEQYF. The CDR3, as DNA: TGCAGCGCCCGACAGGGGGCCTACGAGCAGTACTTC.

The rearrangement uses TRBV12-3 or TRBV12-4 and TRBJ1-2; tentatively, D is TRBD1 (5 bases). V lost 6 bases, J lost 0 bases, and 17 bases lay in between. The CDR3 loop spans 16 amino acids. The CDR3 nucleotides read TGTGCCAGCAGAATAAAAAGGACACCTACTAACTATGGCTACACCTTC. It encodes CASRIKRTPTNYGYTF.